Below, 31 T cell receptor beta chains from the same sample are listed, as sequenced in a study of blood T cells in healthy people across ages. The authors ran a second PCR of roughly 6 to 11 cycles using a sample-barcoded 5' primer and a J-beta primer mix. Each CDR3 protein gets one entry after TCRdb re-called the 5' RACE reads with MiXCR. This sample has more than 650,000 distinct CDR3 sequences, with approximately 24% found just once. These data were also reused for a study on T cells of mothers and their children.

The sequenced material came from blood. The source of these receptors is a boy younger than 18 in good health.

The chain couples TRBV14 to TRBJ1-2; TRBD1 is a possible D gene (6 bases). Trimming removed 0 bases from V and 6 bases from J, with 17 bases in between. In germline, CDR1 is SGHDN, CDR2 FVKESK. This CDR3 has 16 amino acids. The CDR3 is CASSQDAGAGSDGYTF. The CDR3 region has the DNA TGTGCCAGCAGCCAAGATGCGGGGGCAGGGTCGGATGGCTACACCTTC.

There are a few counts of this clonotype. J is TRBJ2-5 and V is TRBV7-8; 12 bases fit TRBD2. The J call is in doubt because the DNA end fits TRBJ2-7 better. The germline V gene encodes CDR1 SGHVS and CDR2 FQNEAQ. The CDR3 length is 17 residues. The CDR3 protein is CASSPGLAGWGTSEQYF. The CDR3 DNA sequence: TGTGCCAGCAGCCCCGGACTAGCGGGGTGGGGGACTTCCGAGCAGTACTTC.

The genes are TRBV7-9 and TRBJ2-2; 8 positions match TRBD1. Germline V gene sequence: CDR1 SEHNR, CDR2 FQNEAQ (reference sequence). J gave up 0 bases and V 4 bases, and 4 bases lay outside the gene matches. The CDR3 totals 16 residues. For the CDR3, the DNA is TGTGCCAGCAGCTCTTCCAGGGGGCCGAACACCGGGGAGCTGTTTTTT. Its translation: CASSSSRGPNTGELFF.

This chain uses TRBV11-1 with TRBJ2-2; D call uncertain. CDR3 length: 14 amino acids. Trimming removed 4 bases from V and 8 bases from J, with 14 bases in between. Germline V gene lookup returns CDR1 SGHAT and CDR2 FQDESV (reference sequence). The CDR3 here is CASSSPTNGGELFF. As DNA, the CDR3 is TGTGCCAGCAGCTCGCCTACCAATGGGGGGGAGCTGTTTTTT.

V is TRBV7-9 and J is TRBJ2-3; the D call may be TRBD1 or TRBD2 (5 bases each). The CDR3 length is 16 residues. In germline, CDR1 is SEHNR, CDR2 FQNEAQ (reference sequence). Trimming cost V 5 bases and J 0 bases, with 15 bases left between them. The CDR3 region has the DNA TGTGCCAGCAGCACCCCTACTGGGACGAGCACAGATACGCAGTATTTT. This encodes CASSTPTGTSTDTQYF.

DNA of the CDR3: TGTGCCAGCAGCTCAAGCGGACGGAATGGCTACACCTTC. It specifies CASSSSGRNGYTF. The chain employs TRBV27 and TRBJ1-2; no clear D gene. The CDR3 totals 13 residues. Germline V lookup: CDR1 MNHEY, CDR2 SMNVEV (reference sequence). Trimming pared 6 bases from V and 6 bases from J, leaving 14 bases between.

The V gene is TRBV2, the J gene TRBJ2-2; D is ambiguous. Germline CDR1 and CDR2: SNHLY and FYNNEI. The CDR3 totals 13 residues. Trimming pared 4 bases from V and 3 bases from J, leaving 6 bases between. The CDR3 DNA reads TGTGCCAGCAGTGGATGGCACACCGGGGAGCTGTTTTTT. It translates to CASSGWHTGELFF. Full variable domain (remainder filled in from reference TRBV2 and TRBJ2-2): EPEVTQTPSHQVTQMGQEVILRCVPISNHLYFYWYRQILGQKVEFLVSFYNNEISEKSEIFDDQFSVERPDGSNFTLKIRSTKLEDSAMYFCASSGWHTGELFFGEGSRLTVL.

This clonotype appeared a few times. The CDR3 bases are TGTGCCAGCAGCTTAAACAGGGGAACAGATACGCAGTATTTT. It translates to CASSLNRGTDTQYF. The V and J genes are TRBV7-3 and TRBJ2-3, with 7 bases fitting TRBD1. J lost 3 bases, V lost 1 base, and 1 base had no gene match. CDR3 length: 14 amino acids. The germline V gene encodes CDR1 SGHTA and CDR2 FQGTGA.

This CDR3 reads CATQVLTSNEQYF. CDR3 DNA sequence: TGTGCCACCCAGGTGTTGACCTCTAACGAGCAGTACTTC. V is TRBV28 and J is TRBJ2-7; no firm D call. Germline V gene lookup returns CDR1 MDHEN and CDR2 SYDVKM. The CDR3 totals 13 residues. The V end was cut by 10 bases, the J end by 5 bases, with 18 bases between.

With regard to this clonotype: Being one base from a much bigger clone, this may be a read error. The rearrangement uses TRBV12-3 or TRBV12-4 and TRBJ1-1; 8 bases are a match to TRBD1. This CDR3 region has 13 residues. After removal of 8 bases from V and 5 bases from J, the junction contained 7 bases not matched to a gene. The CDR3 DNA sequence: TGTGCCAGCGGTCCGACAGGGGTGACTGAAGCTTTCTTT. This sequence encodes CASGPTGVTEAFF.

Concerning this clonotype itself: A read error may produce the germline difference seen at one junction end. The chain combines TRBV6-5 with TRBJ1-4; possible D gene TRBD1, 5 bases. Germline lookup yields CDR1 MNHEY and CDR2 SVGAGI. The CDR3 has 14 residues. CDR3 sequence: CASRTGRAGERLFF. In DNA form, the CDR3 reads TGTGCCAGCAGGACGGGCAGGGCGGGTGAAAGACTGTTTTTT.

This clonotype was detected a few times. This chain uses TRBV12-3 or TRBV12-4 with TRBJ2-7; 8 bases agree with TRBD2. Germline trimming cut 6 bases from V and 7 bases from J; bases unmatched to any gene: 11. The CDR3 runs to 14 residues. The CDR3 reads CASRPGGGETEQYF. As DNA, the CDR3 is TGTGCCAGCAGGCCCGGGGGGGGAGAAACAGAGCAGTACTTC.

A few counts support this clonotype. The V and J genes are TRBV7-9 and TRBJ2-7; no clear D. Trimming shortened V by 2 bases and J by 2 bases, and 7 bases separated the two germline ends. Germline CDR1 and CDR2: SEHNR and FQNEAQ (reference sequence). The CDR3 spans 13 residues. CDR3 in DNA: TGTGCCAGCAGCTTACAGGTTCCCTACGAGCAGTACTTC. Amino acid sequence: CASSLQVPYEQYF.

The gene calls are TRBV6-6 and TRBJ1-2; 9 bases align to TRBD1. CDR1 and CDR2 (germline): MNHNY, SVGAGI (reference sequence). The CDR3 is 14 amino acids. V was clipped by 6 bases and J by 7 bases; unmatched bases: 9. Here the CDR3 DNA reads TGTGCCAGCAGAAAACCGGGACAGGGCTCTGGCTACACCTTC. Protein: CASRKPGQGSGYTF.

The rearrangement links TRBV7-2 to TRBJ2-5; no definite D call. V dropped 2 bases and J dropped 10 bases, with 17 bases sitting between them. Germline V gene data show CDR1 as SGHTA and CDR2 as FQGNSA. The CDR3 is 14 residues long. The CDR3 here is CASSLFGGPGDQYF. DNA for the CDR3: TGTGCCAGCAGCTTATTTGGCGGCCCCGGTGACCAGTACTTC.

The chain joins TRBV29-1 to TRBJ1-5; weak D call: TRBD1 (6 bases). The germline CDR1 and CDR2 sequences are SQVTM and ANQGSEA. This CDR3 spans 13 amino acids. Trimming took 5 bases from V and 0 from J, leaving 8 bases between them. The CDR3 DNA sequence: TGCAGCGTTCAAGGGGGTAGCAATCAGCCCCAGCATTTT. Protein sequence: CSVQGGSNQPQHF.

This clonotype appeared a few times. V usage is TRBV7-9 and J usage is TRBJ2-7; D ambiguous. The CDR3 loop spans 12 amino acids. Germline V gives CDR1 SEHNR, CDR2 FQNEAQ (reference sequence). Trimming took 4 bases from V and 4 from J, leaving 8 bases between them. This chain's CDR3 is CASSSSLYEQYF. CDR3 DNA sequence: TGTGCCAGCAGCTCCTCCTTATACGAGCAGTACTTC.

V gene TRBV27 combines with J gene TRBJ2-3; the D is unclear. The CDR3 contains 14 residues. The germline CDR1 and CDR2 sequences are MNHEY and SMNVEV (reference sequence). V was clipped by 5 bases and J by 6 bases, with 15 bases between them. In nucleotides, the CDR3 is TGTGCCAGCAGTGCGTTCAGAGGTACGGATACGCAGTATTTT. Amino acids: CASSAFRGTDTQYF.

The V gene is TRBV6-2 or TRBV6-3, the J gene TRBJ1-5; D unresolved. There are 14 residues in the CDR3. CDR1 is MNHEY, CDR2 SVGEGT, per germline. The V end was cut by 1 base, the J end by 0 bases, with 4 bases between. CDR3 sequence: CASSYWRSNQPQHF. The CDR3 nucleotides read TGTGCCAGCAGTTACTGGCGTAGCAATCAGCCCCAGCATTTT.

The chain couples TRBV12-3 or TRBV12-4 to TRBJ2-5; 12 positions agree with TRBD2. The CDR3 consists of 14 residues. The ends lost 7 bases at V and 8 bases at J; junction bases unmatched: 8. CDR3 sequence reads: CASTLAGGQGTQYF. For the CDR3, the DNA is TGTGCCAGCACCCTAGCGGGGGGGCAGGGAACCCAGTACTTC.

The chain is built from TRBV20-1 and TRBJ2-7, with D unresolved. The CDR3 sequence is 11 residues long. V lost 5 bases and J lost 2, with 7 bases in between. CDR1 and CDR2 from the germline V gene are DFQATT and SNEGSKA (reference sequence). The DNA of the CDR3 is TGCAGTGCTCCGTCCCCCTACGAGCAGTACTTC. Protein: CSAPSPYEQYF.

The chain carries TRBV12-3 or TRBV12-4 and TRBJ2-1; no definite D call. The ends were cut back, 7 bases at V and 0 bases at J, with 10 bases in the middle. This CDR3 is built from 14 residues. CDR3 in DNA: TGTGCCAGCATCAGAGCAAGCTCCTACAATGAGCAGTTCTTC. As protein: CASIRASSYNEQFF.

Only a few counts were recorded for this clonotype. The chain employs TRBV20-1 and TRBJ1-4, with D possibly matching TRBD1 (5 bases). The CDR3 loop spans 13 amino acids. Germline lookup yields CDR1 DFQATT and CDR2 SNEGSKA (reference sequence). V lost 6 bases and J 4 bases, leaving 12 bases between the germline ends. CDR3 DNA sequence: TGCAGTGCGACCCCAGGGATTAATGAAAAACTGTTTTTT. Residues: CSATPGINEKLFF.

This clonotype was detected only a few times. The chain recombines TRBV6-5 with TRBJ2-5; D possibly corresponds to TRBD1 (5 bases). The end of the DNA is better explained by TRBJ2-7, so the J call may be wrong. Germline-derived CDR1 and CDR2 are MNHEY and SVGAGI. The CDR3 is 12 residues long. The CDR3 nucleotides read TGTGCCAGCAGCAGCAGGGTCTACGAGCAGTACTTC. Translating it yields CASSSRVYEQYF.

V gene TRBV7-2 combines with J gene TRBJ2-5; TRBD2 matches at 7 bases. The J call may be mistaken, given a closer DNA end match to TRBJ2-1. The CDR3 consists of 13 residues. Germline V lookup: CDR1 SGHTA, CDR2 FQGNSA. CDR3 nucleotide sequence: TGTGCCAGCGGTCGGGGGGATGGCAATGAGCAGTTCTTC. Protein sequence: CASGRGDGNEQFF.

V gene TRBV27 combines with J gene TRBJ2-4; D unresolved. CDR1 is MNHEY and CDR2 is SMNVEV in the germline V gene (reference sequence). This CDR3 comprises 14 residues. Between the trimmed V and J ends, which lost 2 bases and 2 bases, there was a span of 7 bases. The DNA for the CDR3 is TGTGCCAGCAGTTTACGGGTTTCCAAAAACATTCAGTACTTC. Protein product: CASSLRVSKNIQYF.

This clonotype was recorded a few times. J is TRBJ2-4 and V is TRBV6-2 or TRBV6-3, with D uncertain. Germline CDR1 and CDR2: MNHEY and SVGEGT. The CDR3 is 14 amino acids. The ends were cut back, 7 bases at V and 1 base at J, with 11 bases in the middle. CDR3 protein: CASIGSTAKNIQYF. The CDR3 nucleotides are TGTGCCAGCATTGGAAGTACGGCCAAAAACATTCAGTACTTC.

The gene calls are TRBV20-1 and TRBJ2-2; D gene ambiguous. There are 14 residues in the CDR3. Trimming took off 1 base at V and 8 bases at J, with 14 bases between the two ends. CDR1 and CDR2 from the germline V gene are DFQATT and SNEGSKA (reference sequence). CDR3 residues: CSARVGRASGELFF. Here the CDR3 DNA reads TGCAGTGCTAGAGTTGGGCGAGCATCTGGGGAGCTGTTTTTT.

The chain joins TRBV6-5 to TRBJ2-5; tentative D call: TRBD1 (5 bases). V lost 5 bases and J 1 base, leaving 11 bases between the germline ends. CDR3 size: 14 residues. Germline V gives CDR1 MNHEY, CDR2 SVGAGI. This CDR3 reads CASSPRTPQETQYF. For the CDR3, the DNA is TGTGCCAGCAGTCCTCGGACACCCCAAGAGACCCAGTACTTC.

The chain combines TRBV25-1 with TRBJ2-4; D perhaps matches TRBD1 (6 bases). The CDR3 is 19 residues long. Germline V gives CDR1 MGHDK, CDR2 SYGVNS. V lost 2 bases and J lost 1, with 21 bases in between. Written as DNA, the CDR3 is TGTGCCAGCAGTGAAGATGCAAGGAACAGGGCAGAGGCCAAAAACATTCAGTACTTC. This encodes CASSEDARNRAEAKNIQYF.

The rearrangement links TRBV14 to TRBJ2-7, with 10 bases fitting TRBD1. This CDR3 is built from 15 residues. V lost 0 bases, J lost 4 bases, and 3 bases stayed unmatched. The germline CDR1 and CDR2 sequences are SGHDN and FVKESK. The CDR3 DNA sequence: TGTGCCAGCAGCCAAGACTCGGGACAGGGGTACGAGCAGTACTTC. Amino acid sequence: CASSQDSGQGYEQYF.